Below, one T cell receptor beta chain is given with its context. Its specificity is not known. The data were obtained in a study of PD-1 blockade in classical Hodgkin lymphoma. Using immunoSEQ multiplex PCR, the repertoire was profiled, and TCRdb retains in-frame clones only, with some absent. The data contain over 13,000 clones, about 78% of them seen just once; the ten biggest clones take up roughly 26%. Relapses following autologous stem cell transplantation were seen in all patients, with brentuximab vedotin exposure varying. Best overall response was complete response, partial response or progressive disease in these relapsed/refractory classical Hodgkin lymphoma patients. The study's findings and limits: Newly diagnosed and completely responding patients shared comparable baseline diversity. Newly diagnosed patients reportedly had lower baseline TCR diversity than healthy donors.

Germline loops: CDR1 MNHNS, CDR2 SASEGT. With 4 bases removed from V and 2 bases from J, the gap between germline ends came to 11 bases. The CDR3 totals 14 residues. Sequencing was performed on peripheral blood mononuclear cells (PBMCs), taken before the second cycle of nivolumab. The receptor comes from a human donor with classical Hodgkin lymphoma. The chain carries TRBV6-1 and TRBJ1-1; D possibly corresponds to TRBD1 (5 bases). The CDR3 spells CASSVGGENTEAFF. DNA of the CDR3: TGTGCCAGCAGTGTGGGGGGAGAAAACACTGAAGCTTTCTTT.